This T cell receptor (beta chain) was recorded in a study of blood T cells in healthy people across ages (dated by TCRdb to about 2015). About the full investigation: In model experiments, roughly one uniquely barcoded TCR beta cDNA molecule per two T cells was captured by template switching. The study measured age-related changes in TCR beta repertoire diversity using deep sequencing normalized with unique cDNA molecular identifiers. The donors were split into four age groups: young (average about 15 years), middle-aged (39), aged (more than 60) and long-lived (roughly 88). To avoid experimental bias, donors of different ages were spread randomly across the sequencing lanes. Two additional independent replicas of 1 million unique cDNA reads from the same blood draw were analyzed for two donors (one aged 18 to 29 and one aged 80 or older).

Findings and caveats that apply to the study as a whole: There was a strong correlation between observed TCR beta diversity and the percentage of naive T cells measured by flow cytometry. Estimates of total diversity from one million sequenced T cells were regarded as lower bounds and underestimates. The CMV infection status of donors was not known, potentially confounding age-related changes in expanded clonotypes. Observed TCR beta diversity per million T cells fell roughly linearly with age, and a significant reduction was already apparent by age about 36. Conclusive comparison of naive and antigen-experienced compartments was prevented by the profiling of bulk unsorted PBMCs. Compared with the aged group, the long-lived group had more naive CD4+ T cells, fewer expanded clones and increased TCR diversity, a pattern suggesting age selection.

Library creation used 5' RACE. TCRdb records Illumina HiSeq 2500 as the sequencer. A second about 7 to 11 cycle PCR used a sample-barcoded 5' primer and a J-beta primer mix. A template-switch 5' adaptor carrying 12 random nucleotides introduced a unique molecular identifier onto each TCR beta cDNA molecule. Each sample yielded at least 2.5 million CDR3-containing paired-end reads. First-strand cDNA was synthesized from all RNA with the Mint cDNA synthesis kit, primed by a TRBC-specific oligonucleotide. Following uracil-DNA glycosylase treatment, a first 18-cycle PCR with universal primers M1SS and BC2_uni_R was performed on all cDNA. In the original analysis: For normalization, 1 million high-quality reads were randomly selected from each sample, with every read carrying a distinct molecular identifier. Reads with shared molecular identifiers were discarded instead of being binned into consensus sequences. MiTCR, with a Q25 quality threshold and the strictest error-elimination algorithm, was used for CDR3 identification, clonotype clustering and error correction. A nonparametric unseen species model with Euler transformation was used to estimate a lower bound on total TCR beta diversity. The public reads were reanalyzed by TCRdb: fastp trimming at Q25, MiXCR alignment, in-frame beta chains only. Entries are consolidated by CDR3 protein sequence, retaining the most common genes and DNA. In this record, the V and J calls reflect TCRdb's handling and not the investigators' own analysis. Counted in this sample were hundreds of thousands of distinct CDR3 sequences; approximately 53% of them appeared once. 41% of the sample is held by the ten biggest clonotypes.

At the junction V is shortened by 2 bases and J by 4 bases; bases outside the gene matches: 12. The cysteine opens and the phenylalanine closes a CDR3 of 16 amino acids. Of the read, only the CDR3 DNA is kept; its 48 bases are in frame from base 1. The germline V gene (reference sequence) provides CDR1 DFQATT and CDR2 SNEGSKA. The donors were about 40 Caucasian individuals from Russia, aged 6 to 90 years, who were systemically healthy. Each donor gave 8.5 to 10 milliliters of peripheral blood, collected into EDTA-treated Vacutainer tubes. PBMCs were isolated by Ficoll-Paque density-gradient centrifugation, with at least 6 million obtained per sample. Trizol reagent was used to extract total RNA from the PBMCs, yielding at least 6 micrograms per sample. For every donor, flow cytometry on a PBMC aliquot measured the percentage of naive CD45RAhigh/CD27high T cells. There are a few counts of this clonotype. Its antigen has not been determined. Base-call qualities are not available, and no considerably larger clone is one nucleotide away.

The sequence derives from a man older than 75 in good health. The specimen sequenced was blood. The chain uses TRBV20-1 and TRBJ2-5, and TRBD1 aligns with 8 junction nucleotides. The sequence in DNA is TGCAGTGCTAGACCTCCGACAGGGGCGCGCGGAGAGACCCAGTACTTC. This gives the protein CSARPPTGARGETQYF.